This T cell receptor beta chain was sequenced during a study of T cell repertoires in cytomegalovirus infection. The sample holds a few counts of this clonotype. J was trimmed by 7 bases and V by 3 bases; bases with no gene match: 11. This CDR3 is built from 16 residues. In germline, CDR1 is DFQATT, CDR2 SNEGSKA (reference sequence). From the reads, TCRdb called clonotypes with MiXCR, one entry per CDR3 protein. This sample has around 240,000 distinct CDR3 sequences; approximately 22% occur once, and the top ten carry roughly 20%. The sequence was obtained from a human donor in good health (CMV status not recorded). Some clones in this sample may be carry-over from other donors' samples. J is TRBJ1-6 and V is TRBV20-1, with 8 bases identical to TRBD1. The material sequenced was CD8+ T cells from PBMCs. The CDR3 DNA is TGCAGTGCTAGGTCGGACAGGGTAATAAACAATTCACCCCTCCACTTT. It yields the protein CSARSDRVINNSPLHF.